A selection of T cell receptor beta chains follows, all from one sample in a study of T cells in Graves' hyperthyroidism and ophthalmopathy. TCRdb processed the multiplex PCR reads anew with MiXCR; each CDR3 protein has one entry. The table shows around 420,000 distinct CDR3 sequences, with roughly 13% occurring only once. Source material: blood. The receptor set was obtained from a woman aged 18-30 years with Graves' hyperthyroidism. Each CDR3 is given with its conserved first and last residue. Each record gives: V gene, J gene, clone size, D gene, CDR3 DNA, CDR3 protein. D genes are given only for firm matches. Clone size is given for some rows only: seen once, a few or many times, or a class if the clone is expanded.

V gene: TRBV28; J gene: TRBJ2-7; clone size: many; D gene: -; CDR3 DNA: TGTGCCAGCAGTTTCCACAGGGTACCCTACGAGCAGTACTTC; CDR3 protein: CASSFHRVPYEQYF
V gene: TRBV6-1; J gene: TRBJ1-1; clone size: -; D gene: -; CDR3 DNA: TGTGCCAGCAGTGAAAGCGGCACCACGAGGGCAGCTTTCTTT; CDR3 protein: CASSESGTTRAAFF
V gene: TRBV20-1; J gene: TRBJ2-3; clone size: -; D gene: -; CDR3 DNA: TGCAGTGCCCAATTGGGGGGAGCGGGAGATACGCAGTATTTT; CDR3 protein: CSAQLGGAGDTQYF
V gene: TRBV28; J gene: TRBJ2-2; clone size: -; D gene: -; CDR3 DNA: TGTGCCAGCAGCGCGGCAGGGAATACCGGGGAGCTGTTTTTT; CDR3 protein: CASSAAGNTGELFF
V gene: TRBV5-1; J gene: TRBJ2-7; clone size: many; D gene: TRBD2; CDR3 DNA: TGCGCCAGCAGCACGGGACTAGCGGGTTACGAGCAGTACTTC; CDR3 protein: CASSTGLAGYEQYF
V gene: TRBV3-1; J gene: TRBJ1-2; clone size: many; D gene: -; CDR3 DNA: TGTGCCAGCAGCCAAGATCCTGGGGGGCGCGGACCCTATGGCTACACCTTC; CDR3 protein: CASSQDPGGRGPYGYTF
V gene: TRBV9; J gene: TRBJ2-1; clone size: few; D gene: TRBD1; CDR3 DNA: TGTGCCAGCAGCCCCTCCAGACAGGGCTCCTACAATGAGCAGTTCTTC; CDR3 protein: CASSPSRQGSYNEQFF
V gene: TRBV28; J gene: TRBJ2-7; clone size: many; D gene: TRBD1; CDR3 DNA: TGTGCCAGCAGTTCCCCACAGGGGAAAGGGTCCTACGAGCAGTACTTC; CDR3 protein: CASSSPQGKGSYEQYF
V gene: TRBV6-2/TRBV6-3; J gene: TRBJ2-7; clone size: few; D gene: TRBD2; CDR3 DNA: TGTGCCAGCAGTTGGACTAGCGGGAGGTCCTACGAGCAGTACTTC; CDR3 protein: CASSWTSGRSYEQYF
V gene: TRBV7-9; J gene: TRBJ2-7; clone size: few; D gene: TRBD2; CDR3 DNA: TGTGCCAGCAGCGATTATACTAGCGGGAACACCTACGAGCAGTACTTC; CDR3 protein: CASSDYTSGNTYEQYF
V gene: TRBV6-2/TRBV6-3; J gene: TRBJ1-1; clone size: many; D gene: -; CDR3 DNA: TGTGCCAGCAGTTACGGGGGGGGCTCTGATGAAGCTTTCTTT; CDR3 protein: CASSYGGGSDEAFF
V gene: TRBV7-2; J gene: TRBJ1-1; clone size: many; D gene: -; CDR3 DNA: TGTGCCAGCAGCTTATCAGTACAGGGAGTAGAAGCTTTCTTT; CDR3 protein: CASSLSVQGVEAFF
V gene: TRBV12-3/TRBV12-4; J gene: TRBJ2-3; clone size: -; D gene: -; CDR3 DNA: TGTGCCAGCAGTTCTCAGACAGATACGCAGTATTTT; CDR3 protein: CASSSQTDTQYF
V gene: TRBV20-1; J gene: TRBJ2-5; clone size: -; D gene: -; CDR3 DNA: TGCAGTGCTAGAGGCCTCAGGGAGATTGGAGAGACCCAGTACTTC; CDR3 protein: CSARGLREIGETQYF
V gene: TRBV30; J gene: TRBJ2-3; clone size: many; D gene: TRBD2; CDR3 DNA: TGTGCCTGGAGTATGGCGGGGGGATCAGATACGCAGTATTTT; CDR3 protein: CAWSMAGGSDTQYF
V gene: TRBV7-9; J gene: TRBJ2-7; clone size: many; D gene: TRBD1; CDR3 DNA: TGTGCCAGCAGCCGATTCGGGACAGGGGGAAACGAGCAGTACTTC; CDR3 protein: CASSRFGTGGNEQYF
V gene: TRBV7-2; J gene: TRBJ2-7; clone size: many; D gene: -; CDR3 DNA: TGTGCCAGCAGCTTCCCCCCGGGACGGAAGGGCGAGCAGTACTTC; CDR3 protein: CASSFPPGRKGEQYF
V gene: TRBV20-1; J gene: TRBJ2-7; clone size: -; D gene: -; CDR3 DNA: TGCAGTGCTAGAGGGGGACACCTGATCTCCTACGAGCAGTACTTC; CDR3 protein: CSARGGHLISYEQYF
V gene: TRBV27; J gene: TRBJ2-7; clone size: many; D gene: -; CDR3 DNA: TGTGCCAGCAGTTTAGACAGCCACTACGAGCAGTACTTC; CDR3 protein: CASSLDSHYEQYF
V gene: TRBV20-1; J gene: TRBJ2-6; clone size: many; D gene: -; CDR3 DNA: TGCAGTGCTACAGGGGAGTATTCTGGGGCCAACGTCCTGACTTTC; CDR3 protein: CSATGEYSGANVLTF
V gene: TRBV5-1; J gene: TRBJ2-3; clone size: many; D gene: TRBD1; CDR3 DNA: TGCGCCAGCAGCGTGGAACAGGGGGCGAGAACAGATACGCAGTATTTT; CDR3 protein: CASSVEQGARTDTQYF
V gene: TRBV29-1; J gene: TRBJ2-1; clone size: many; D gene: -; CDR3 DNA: TGCAGCGTTGAGCTCTCCGACAATCTAAGCTCCTACAATGAGCAGTTCTTC; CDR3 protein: CSVELSDNLSSYNEQFF
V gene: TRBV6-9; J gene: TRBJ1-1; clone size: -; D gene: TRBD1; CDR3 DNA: TGTGCCAGCAGTTACCCCGGGACAGGGGTCACTGAAGCTTTCTTT; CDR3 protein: CASSYPGTGVTEAFF
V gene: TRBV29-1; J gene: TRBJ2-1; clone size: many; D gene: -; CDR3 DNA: TGCAGCGTGGCTGGGGACAATGAGCAGTTCTTC; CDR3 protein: CSVAGDNEQFF
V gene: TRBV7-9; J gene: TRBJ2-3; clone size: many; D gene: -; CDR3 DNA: TGTGCCAGCGGGGTGGAGCAGAGCACAGATACGCAGTATTTT; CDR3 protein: CASGVEQSTDTQYF
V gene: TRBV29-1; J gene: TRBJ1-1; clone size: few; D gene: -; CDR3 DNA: TGCAGCGTTTCCCAAGGGGACACTGAAGCTTTCTTT; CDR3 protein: CSVSQGDTEAFF
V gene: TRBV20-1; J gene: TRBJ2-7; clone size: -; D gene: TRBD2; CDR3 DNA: TGCAGTGCTAGAGATGTCGCGGGGGCCTACGAGCAGTACTTC; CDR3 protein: CSARDVAGAYEQYF
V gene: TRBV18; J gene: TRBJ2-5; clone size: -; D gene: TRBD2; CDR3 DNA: TGTGCCAGCTCACCAGCGCTAGCGGGAGCCATGTTCGACGAGACCCAGTACTTC; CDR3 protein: CASSPALAGAMFDETQYF
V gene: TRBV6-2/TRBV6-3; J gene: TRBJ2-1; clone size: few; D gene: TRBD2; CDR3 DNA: TGTGCCAGCAAGCCTAGCGGGAGACCCGACTCCAATGAGCAGTTCTTC; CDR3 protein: CASKPSGRPDSNEQFF
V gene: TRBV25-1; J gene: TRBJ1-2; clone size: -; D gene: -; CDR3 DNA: TGTGCCAGCAGCCCCACAGGGACCAACTATGGCTACACCTTC; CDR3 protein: CASSPTGTNYGYTF
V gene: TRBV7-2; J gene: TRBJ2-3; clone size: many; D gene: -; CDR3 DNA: TGTGCCAGCAGCCGGGAAGGGCGGGGAGGATGGCCAAGGGCAGATACGCAGTATTTT; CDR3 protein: CASSREGRGGWPRADTQYF
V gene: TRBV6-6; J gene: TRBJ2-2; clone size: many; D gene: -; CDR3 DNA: TGTGCCAGCAGTTACAGTCCAGGTGGAGAGGGCGGGGAGCTGTTTTTT; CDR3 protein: CASSYSPGGEGGELFF
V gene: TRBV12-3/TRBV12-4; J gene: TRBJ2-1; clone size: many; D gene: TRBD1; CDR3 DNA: TGTGCCAGCAGTTGGGACAGCCTATACAATGAGCAGTTCTTC; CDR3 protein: CASSWDSLYNEQFF
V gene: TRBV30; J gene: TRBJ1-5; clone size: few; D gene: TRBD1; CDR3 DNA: TGTGCCTGGAGTTCGGGACAGGGGAACAATCAGCCCCAGCATTTT; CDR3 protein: CAWSSGQGNNQPQHF
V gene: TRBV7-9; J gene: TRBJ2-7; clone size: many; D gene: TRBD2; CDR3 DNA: TGTGCCAGCAGCTCCTTGGCTAGCGGTAACGAGCAGTACTTC; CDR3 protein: CASSSLASGNEQYF
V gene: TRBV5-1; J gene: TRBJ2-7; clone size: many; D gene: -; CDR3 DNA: TGCGCCAGCAGCTTGGCGGCAGGGAACGAGCAGTACTTC; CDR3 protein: CASSLAAGNEQYF
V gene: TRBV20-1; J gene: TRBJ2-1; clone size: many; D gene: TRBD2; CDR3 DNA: TGCAGTGCTAGGCAGCGGGAGGGCGCGGGCAATGAGCAGTTCTTC; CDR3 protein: CSARQREGAGNEQFF
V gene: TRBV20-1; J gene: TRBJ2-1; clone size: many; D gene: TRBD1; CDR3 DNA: TGCAGTGCTAAGGGGGCGACAGGATACAATGAGCAGTTCTTC; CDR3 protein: CSAKGATGYNEQFF
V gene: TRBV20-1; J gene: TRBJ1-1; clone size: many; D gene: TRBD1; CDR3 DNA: TGCAGTGCTACAGGGGGTCGCACTGAAGCTTTCTTT; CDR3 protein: CSATGGRTEAFF
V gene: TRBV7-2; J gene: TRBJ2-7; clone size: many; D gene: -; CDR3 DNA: TGTGCCAGCGGCTCAGGGGTTAGCTCCTACGAGCAGTACTTC; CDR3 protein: CASGSGVSSYEQYF
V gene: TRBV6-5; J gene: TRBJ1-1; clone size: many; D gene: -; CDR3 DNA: TGTGCCAGCAGTTACTCGGACGGTTCTGAAGCTTTCTTT; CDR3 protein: CASSYSDGSEAFF
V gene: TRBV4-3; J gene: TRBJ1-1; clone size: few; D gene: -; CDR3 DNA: TGCGCCAGCAGCCGTGGCTTAGGGAACACTGAAGCTTTCTTT; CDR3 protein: CASSRGLGNTEAFF
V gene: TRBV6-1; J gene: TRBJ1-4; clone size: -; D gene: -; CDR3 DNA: TGTGCCAGCAGTGAGAGAGGCGGGAAGAATGAAAAACTGTTTTTT; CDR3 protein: CASSERGGKNEKLFF
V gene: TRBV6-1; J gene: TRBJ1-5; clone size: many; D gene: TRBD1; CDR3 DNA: TGTGCCAGCAGTGAATTTGACAGGGGAGCTCAGCCCCAGCATTTT; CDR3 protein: CASSEFDRGAQPQHF
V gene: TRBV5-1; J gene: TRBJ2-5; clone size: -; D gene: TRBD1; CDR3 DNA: TGCGCCAGCAGCTTGGTGGTGGGGACAGGGACCGAGACCCAGTACTTC; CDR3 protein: CASSLVVGTGTETQYF
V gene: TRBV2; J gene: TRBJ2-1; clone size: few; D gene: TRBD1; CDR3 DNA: TGTGCCAGCAGTCTACAGGGGCCCTCCTACAATGAGCAGTTCTTC; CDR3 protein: CASSLQGPSYNEQFF
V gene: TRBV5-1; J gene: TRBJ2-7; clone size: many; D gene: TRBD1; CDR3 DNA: TGCGCCAGCAGCTTAGTCGAGACAGGGCCCTTCTACGAGCAGTACTTC; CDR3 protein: CASSLVETGPFYEQYF